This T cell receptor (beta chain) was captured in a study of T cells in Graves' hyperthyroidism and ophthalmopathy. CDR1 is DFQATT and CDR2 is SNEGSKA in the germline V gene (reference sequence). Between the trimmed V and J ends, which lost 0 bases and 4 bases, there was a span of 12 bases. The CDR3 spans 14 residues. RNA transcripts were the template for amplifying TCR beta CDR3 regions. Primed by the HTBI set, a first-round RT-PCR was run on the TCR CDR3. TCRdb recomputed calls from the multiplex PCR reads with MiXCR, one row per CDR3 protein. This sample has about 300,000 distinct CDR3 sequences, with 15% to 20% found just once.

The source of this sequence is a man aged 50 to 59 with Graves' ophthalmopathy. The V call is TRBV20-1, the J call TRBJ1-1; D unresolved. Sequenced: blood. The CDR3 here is CSARDTEISTEAFF. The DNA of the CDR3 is TGCAGTGCTAGAGATACGGAGATTAGCACTGAAGCTTTCTTT.